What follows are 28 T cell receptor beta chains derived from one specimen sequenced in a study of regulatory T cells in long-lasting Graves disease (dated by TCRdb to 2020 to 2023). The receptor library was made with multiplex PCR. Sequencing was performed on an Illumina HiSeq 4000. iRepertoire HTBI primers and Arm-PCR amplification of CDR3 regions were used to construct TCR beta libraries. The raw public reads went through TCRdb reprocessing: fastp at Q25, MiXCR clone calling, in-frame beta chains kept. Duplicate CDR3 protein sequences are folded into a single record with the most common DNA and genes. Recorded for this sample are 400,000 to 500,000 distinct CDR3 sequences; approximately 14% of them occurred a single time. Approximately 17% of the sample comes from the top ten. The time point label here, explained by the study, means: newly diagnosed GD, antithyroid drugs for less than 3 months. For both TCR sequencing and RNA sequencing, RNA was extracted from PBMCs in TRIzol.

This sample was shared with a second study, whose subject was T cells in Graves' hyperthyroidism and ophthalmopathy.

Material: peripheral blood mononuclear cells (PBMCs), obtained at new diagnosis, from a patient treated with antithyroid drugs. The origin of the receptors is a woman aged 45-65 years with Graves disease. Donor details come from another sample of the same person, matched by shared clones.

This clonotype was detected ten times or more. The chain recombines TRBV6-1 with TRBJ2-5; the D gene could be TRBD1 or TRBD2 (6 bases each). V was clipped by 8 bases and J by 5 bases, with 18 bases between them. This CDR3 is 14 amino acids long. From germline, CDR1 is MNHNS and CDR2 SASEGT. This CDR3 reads CASRIAGAGETQYF. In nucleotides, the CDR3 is TGTGCCAGCCGAATAGCAGGGGCGGGGGAGACCCAGTACTTC.

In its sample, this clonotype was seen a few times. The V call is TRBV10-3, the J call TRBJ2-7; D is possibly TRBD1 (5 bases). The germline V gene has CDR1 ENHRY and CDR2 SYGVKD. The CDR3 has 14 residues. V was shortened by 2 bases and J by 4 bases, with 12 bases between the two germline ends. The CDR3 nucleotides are TGTGCCATCAGTGAGGACAGCAAACGTTACGAGCAGTACTTC. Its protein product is CAISEDSKRYEQYF.

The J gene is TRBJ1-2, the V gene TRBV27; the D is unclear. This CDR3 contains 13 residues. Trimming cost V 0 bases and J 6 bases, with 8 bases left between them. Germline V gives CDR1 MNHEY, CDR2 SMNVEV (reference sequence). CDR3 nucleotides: TGTGCCAGCAGTTTATCGAGTCAGGATGGCTACACCTTC. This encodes CASSLSSQDGYTF.

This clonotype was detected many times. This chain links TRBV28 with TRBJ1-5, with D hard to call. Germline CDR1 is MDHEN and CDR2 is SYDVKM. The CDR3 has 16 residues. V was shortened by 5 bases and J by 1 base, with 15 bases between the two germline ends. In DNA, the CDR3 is TGTGCCAGCAGTCCGCGGACGGGGTCCAGCAATCAGCCCCAGCATTTT. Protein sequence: CASSPRTGSSNQPQHF.

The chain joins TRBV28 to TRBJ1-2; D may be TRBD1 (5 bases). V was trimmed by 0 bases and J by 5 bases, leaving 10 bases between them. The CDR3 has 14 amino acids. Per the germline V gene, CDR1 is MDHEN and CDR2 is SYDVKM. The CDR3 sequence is CASSLWGGSYGYTF. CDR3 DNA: TGTGCCAGCAGTTTATGGGGGGGGTCATATGGCTACACCTTC.

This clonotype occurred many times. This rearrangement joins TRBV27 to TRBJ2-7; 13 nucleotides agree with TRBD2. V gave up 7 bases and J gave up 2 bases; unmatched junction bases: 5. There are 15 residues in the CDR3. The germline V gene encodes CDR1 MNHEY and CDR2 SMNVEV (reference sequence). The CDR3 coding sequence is TGTGCCAGCAAACTAGCGGGAGGGAACCCCTACGAGCAGTACTTC. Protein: CASKLAGGNPYEQYF.

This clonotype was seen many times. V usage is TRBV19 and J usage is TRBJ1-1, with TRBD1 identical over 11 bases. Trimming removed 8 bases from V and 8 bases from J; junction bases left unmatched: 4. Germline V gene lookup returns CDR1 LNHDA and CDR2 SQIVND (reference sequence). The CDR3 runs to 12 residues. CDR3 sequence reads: CASRTGGAEAFF. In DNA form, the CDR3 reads TGTGCCAGTCGGACAGGGGGCGCGGAAGCTTTCTTT.

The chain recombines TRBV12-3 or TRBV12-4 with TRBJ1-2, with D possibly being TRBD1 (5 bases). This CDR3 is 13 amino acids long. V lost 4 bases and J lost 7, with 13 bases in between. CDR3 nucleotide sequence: TGTGCCAGCAGTTACGGGACTCTGGGTGGCTACACCTTC. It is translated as CASSYGTLGGYTF.

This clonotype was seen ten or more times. Written as DNA, the CDR3 is TGTGCCAGCAGTCTCCCCCGCCGCACTCAACACACTGAAGCTTTCTTT. It specifies CASSLPRRTQHTEAFF. V gene TRBV6-1 combines with J gene TRBJ1-1; D remains unclear. The V end was cut by 5 bases, the J end by 3 bases, with 19 bases between. The CDR3 extends over 16 amino acids. Germline assignment: CDR1 MNHNS and CDR2 SASEGT.

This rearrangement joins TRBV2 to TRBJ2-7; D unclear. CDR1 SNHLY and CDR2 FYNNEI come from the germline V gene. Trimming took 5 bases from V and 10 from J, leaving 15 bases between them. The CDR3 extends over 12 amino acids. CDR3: CASSYSGSPQYF. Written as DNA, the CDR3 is TGTGCCAGCAGTTACTCCGGCAGCCCTCAGTACTTC.

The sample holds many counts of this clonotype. In DNA form, the CDR3 reads TGTGCCAGCAGCACTAGCGGGAGGTTCGCCAAAAACATTCAGTACTTC. Encoded protein: CASSTSGRFAKNIQYF. This sequence joins TRBV7-8 and TRBJ2-4; 12 bases match TRBD2. The CDR3 is 16 residues long. From germline, CDR1 is SGHVS and CDR2 FQNEAQ. J gave up 1 base and V 5 bases, and 3 bases lay outside the gene matches. The full variable domain, rest sourced from reference TRBV7-8 and TRBJ2-4, is GAGVSQSPRYKVAKRGQDVALRCDPISGHVSLFWYQQALGQGPEFLTYFQNEAQLDKSGLPSDRFFAERPEGSVSTLKIQRTQQEDSAVYLCASSTSGRFAKNIQYFGAGTRLSVL.

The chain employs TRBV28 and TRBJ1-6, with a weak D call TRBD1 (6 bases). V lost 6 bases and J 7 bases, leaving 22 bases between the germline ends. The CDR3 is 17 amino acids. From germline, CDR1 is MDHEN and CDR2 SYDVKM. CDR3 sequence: CASSTPPGDLSNSPLHF. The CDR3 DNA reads TGTGCCAGCAGCACTCCGCCAGGGGATTTATCAAATTCACCCCTCCACTTT.

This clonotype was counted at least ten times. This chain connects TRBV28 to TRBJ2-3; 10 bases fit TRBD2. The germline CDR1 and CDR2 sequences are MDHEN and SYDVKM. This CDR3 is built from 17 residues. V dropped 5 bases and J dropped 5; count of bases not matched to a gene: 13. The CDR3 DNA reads TGTGCCAGCAGTGGGAGAGCGGGAGGGCCACCAGGAGATACGCAGTATTTT. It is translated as CASSGRAGGPPGDTQYF.

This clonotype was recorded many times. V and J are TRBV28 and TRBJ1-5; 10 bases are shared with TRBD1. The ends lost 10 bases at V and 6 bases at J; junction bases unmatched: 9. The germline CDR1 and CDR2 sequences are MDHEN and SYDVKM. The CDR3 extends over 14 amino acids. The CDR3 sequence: CATAGQGQFQPQHF. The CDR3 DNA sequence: TGTGCCACCGCGGGACAGGGGCAATTTCAGCCCCAGCATTTT.

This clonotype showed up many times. This CDR3 is CASKSVLTEAFF. The CDR3 DNA reads as TGTGCCAGCAAGTCGGTCCTCACTGAAGCTTTCTTT. The rearrangement uses TRBV2 and TRBJ1-1, with D uncertain. V was trimmed by 7 bases and J by 4 bases, leaving 10 bases between them. CDR1 and CDR2 (germline): SNHLY, FYNNEI. The CDR3 loop spans 12 amino acids.

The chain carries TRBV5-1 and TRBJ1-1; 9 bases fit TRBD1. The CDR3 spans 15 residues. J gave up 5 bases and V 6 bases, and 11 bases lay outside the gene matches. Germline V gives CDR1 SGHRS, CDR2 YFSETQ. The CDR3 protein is CASTDRDRDSTEAFF. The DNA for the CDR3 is TGCGCCAGCACCGACCGGGACAGGGATTCAACTGAAGCTTTCTTT.

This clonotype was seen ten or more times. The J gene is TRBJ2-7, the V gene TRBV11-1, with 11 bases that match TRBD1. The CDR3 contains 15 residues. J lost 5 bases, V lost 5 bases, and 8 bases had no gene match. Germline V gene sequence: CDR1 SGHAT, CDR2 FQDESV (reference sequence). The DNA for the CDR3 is TGTGCCAGCAGCCCTACAGGGACAGGGGGGCACGAGCAGTACTTC. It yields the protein CASSPTGTGGHEQYF.

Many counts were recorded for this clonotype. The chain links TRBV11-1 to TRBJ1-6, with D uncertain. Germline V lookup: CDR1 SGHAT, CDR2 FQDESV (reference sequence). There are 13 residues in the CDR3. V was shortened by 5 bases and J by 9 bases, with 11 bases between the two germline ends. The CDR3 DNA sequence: TGTGCCAGCAGCCCAGGTTTTCGTTCACCCCTCCACTTT. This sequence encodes CASSPGFRSPLHF.

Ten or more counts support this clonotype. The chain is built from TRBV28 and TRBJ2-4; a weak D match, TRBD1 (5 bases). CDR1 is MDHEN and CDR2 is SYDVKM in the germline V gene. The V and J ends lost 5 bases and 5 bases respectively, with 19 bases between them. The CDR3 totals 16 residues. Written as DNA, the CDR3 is TGTGCCAGCAGTCCGCGACAGAAGCTTATCCAAAACATTCAGTACTTC. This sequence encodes CASSPRQKLIQNIQYF.

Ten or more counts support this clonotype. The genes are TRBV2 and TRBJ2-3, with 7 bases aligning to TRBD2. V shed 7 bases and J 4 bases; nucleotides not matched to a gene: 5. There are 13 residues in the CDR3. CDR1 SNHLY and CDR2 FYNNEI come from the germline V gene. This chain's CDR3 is CASIAGVSDTQYF. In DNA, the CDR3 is TGTGCCAGCATCGCGGGAGTTTCAGATACGCAGTATTTT.

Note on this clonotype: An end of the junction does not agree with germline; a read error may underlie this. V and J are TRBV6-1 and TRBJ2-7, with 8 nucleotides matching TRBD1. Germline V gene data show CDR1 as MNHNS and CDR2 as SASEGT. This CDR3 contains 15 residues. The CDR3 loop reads CAISETGALSYEQYF. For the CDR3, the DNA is TGTGCCATCAGTGAGACAGGGGCCCTCTCCTACGAGCAGTACTTC.

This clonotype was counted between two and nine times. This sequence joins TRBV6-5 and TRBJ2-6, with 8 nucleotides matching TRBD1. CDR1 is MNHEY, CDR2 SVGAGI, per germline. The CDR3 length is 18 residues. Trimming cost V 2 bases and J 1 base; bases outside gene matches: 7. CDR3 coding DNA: TGTGCCAGCAGTTACATTGGACAGGGACGGTCTGGGGCCAACGTCCTGACTTTC. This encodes CASSYIGQGRSGANVLTF.

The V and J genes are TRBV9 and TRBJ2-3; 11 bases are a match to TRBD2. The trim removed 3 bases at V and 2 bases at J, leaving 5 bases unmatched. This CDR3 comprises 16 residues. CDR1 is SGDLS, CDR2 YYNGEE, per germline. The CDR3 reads CASSGGTSGYTDTQYF. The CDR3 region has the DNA TGTGCCAGCAGCGGGGGGACTAGCGGATACACAGATACGCAGTATTTT.

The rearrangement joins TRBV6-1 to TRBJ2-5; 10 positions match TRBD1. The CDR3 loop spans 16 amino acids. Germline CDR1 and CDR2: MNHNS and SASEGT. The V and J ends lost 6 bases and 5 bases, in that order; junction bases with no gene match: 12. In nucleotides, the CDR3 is TGTGCCAGCAGGCTGAGTGACAGGGGGCTTTTGGAGACCCAGTACTTC. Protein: CASRLSDRGLLETQYF.

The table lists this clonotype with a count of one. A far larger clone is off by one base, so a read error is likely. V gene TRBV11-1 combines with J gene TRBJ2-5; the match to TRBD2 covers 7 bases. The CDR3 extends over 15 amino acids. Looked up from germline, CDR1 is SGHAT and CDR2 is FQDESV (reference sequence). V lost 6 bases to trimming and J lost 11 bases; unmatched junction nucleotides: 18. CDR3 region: CASSEARGSYNEQYF. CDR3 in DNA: TGTGCCAGCAGTGAAGCGCGGGGGTCCTACAATGAGCAGTACTTC.

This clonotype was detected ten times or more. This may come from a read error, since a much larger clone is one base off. CDR3 loop: CASSLAASSYNEQFF. The CDR3 DNA reads as TGTGCCAGCAGCTTAGCGGCGAGCTCCTACAATGAGCAGTTCTTC. This chain uses TRBV7-9 with TRBJ2-1; D is uncertain. Deletions cut 0 bases from V and 0 bases from J, with 6 bases between. The CDR3 runs to 15 residues. Germline V CDR1 and CDR2: SEHNR, FQNEAQ (reference sequence).

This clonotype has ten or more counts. CDR3 DNA sequence: TGCGCCAGCAGCTACACCGGGACAGGTCTCGAGCAGTACTTC. Amino acids: CASSYTGTGLEQYF. The rearrangement uses TRBV5-1 and TRBJ2-7, with 8 bases identical to TRBD1. CDR1 and CDR2 (germline): SGHRS, YFSETQ. CDR3 length equals 14 residues. The junction had 8 bases not matched to a gene; V was cut back by 3 bases and J by 6 bases.

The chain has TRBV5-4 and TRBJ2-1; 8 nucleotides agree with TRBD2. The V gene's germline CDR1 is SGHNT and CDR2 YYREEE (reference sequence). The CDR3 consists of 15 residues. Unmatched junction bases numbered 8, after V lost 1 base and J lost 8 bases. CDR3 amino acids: CASSLFQRESDEQFF. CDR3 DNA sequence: TGTGCCAGCAGCTTGTTCCAGCGGGAGAGCGATGAGCAGTTCTTC.